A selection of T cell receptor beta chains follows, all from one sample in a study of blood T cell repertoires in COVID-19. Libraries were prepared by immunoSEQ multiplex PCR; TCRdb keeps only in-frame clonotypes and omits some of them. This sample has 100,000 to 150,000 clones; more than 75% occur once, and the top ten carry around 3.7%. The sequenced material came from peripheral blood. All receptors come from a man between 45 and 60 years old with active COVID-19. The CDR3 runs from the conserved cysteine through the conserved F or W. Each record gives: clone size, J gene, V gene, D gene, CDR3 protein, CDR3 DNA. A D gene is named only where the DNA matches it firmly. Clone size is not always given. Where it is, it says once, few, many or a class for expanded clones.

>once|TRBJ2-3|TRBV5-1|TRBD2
CASSLASGGAPDTQYF
TGCGCCAGCAGCTTGGCTAGCGGGGGGGCCCCAGATACGCAGTATTTT
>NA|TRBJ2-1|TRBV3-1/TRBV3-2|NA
CASEGINEQFF
TGTGCCAGTGAGGGCATAAATGAGCAGTTCTTC
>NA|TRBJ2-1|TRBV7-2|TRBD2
CASSLVAGPYNEQFF
TGTGCCAGCAGCTTAGTAGCGGGACCCTACAATGAGCAGTTCTTC
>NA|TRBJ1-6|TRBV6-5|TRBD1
CASRDRGSPLHF
TGTGCCAGCAGGGACAGGGGATCACCCCTCCACTTT
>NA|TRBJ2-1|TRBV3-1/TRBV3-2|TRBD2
CASSLPMTSGRYNEQFF
TGTGCCAGCAGCCTTCCGATGACTAGCGGGAGGTACAATGAGCAGTTCTTC
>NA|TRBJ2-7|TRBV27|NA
CASSLSPGQPGFSSYEQYF
TGTGCCAGCAGTTTATCTCCCGGCCAGCCAGGATTCAGCTCCTACGAGCAGTACTTC
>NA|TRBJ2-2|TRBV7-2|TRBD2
CASSPSGLAGTTGELFF
TGTGCCAGCAGCCCCAGCGGACTAGCGGGGACTACCGGGGAGCTGTTTTTT
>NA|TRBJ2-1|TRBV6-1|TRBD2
CASSGRTSGSYNEQFF
TGTGCCAGCAGTGGCCGGACTAGCGGCTCCTACAATGAGCAGTTCTTC
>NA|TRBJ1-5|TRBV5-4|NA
CASSSRPPQHF
TGTGCCAGCAGCTCGCGTCCGCCCCAGCATTTT
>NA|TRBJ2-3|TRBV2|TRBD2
CASSGLALSTDTQYF
TGTGCCAGCAGTGGACTAGCGCTTAGCACAGATACGCAGTATTTT
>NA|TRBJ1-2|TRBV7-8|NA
CASSYLTGNYGYTF
TGTGCCAGCAGCTACCTAACAGGGAACTATGGCTACACCTTC
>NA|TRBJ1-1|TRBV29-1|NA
CSVALWQGPTEAFF
TGCAGCGTTGCCCTCTGGCAGGGGCCCACTGAAGCTTTCTTT
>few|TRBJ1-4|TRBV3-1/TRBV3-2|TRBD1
CASSLRTGQLEKLFF
TGTGCCAGCAGCCTAAGAACGGGACAGCTTGAAAAACTGTTTTTT
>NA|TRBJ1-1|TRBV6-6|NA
CASSRQMNTEAFF
TGTGCCAGCAGTCGACAGATGAACACTGAAGCTTTCTTT
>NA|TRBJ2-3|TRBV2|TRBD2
CAIGRRGSTDTQYF
TGTGCCATCGGACGGCGGGGGAGCACAGATACGCAGTATTTT
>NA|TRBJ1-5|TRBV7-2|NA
CASSLVRGSDQPQHF
TGTGCCAGCAGCTTAGTTAGGGGGTCCGATCAGCCCCAGCATTTT
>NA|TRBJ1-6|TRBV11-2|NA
CASSRSVLGDSPLHF
TGTGCCAGCAGCCGCTCAGTCCTTGGAGATTCACCCCTCCACTTT
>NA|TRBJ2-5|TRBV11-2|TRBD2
CASSTASGGRTQYF
TGTGCCAGCAGCACAGCTAGCGGGGGGCGGACCCAGTACTTC
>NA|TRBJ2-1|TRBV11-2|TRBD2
CASSLLAGVSYNEQFF
TGTGCCAGCAGCCTCTTAGCGGGGGTATCCTACAATGAGCAGTTCTTC
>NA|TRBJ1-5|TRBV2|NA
CASSEAGRKFQPQHF
TGTGCCAGCAGTGAGGCGGGGCGCAAGTTCCAGCCCCAGCATTTT
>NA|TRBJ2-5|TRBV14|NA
CASSRGDVGTQYF
TGTGCCAGCAGCCGCGGGGACGTTGGGACCCAGTACTTC
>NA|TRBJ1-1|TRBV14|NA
CASSQDTVDTEAFF
TGTGCCAGCAGCCAAGATACAGTGGACACTGAAGCTTTCTTT
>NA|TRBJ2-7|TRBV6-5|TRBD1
CASRRTGADEQYF
TGTGCCAGCAGACGGACAGGGGCAGACGAGCAGTACTTC
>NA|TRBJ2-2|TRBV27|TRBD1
CASSPGQGNGELFF
TGTGCCAGCAGTCCCGGACAGGGGAACGGGGAGCTGTTTTTT
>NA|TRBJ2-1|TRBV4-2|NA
CASSPSPLAPSYNEQFF
TGTGCCAGCAGCCCCTCCCCTCTAGCGCCCTCCTACAATGAGCAGTTCTTC
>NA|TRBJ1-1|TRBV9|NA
CASSGDNSGGTEAFF
TGTGCCAGCAGCGGAGACAATTCGGGGGGCACTGAAGCTTTCTTT
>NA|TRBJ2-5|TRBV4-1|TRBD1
CASSQDSGTGSMKTQYF
TGCGCCAGCAGCCAAGACTCTGGGACAGGGTCAATGAAGACCCAGTACTTC
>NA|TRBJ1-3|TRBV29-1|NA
CSAAGATGGNTIYF
TGCAGCGCCGCAGGGGCTACTGGAGGAAACACCATATATTTT
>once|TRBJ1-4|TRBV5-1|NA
CASSLGTSPGKLFF
TGCGCCAGCAGCTTGGGGACTTCCCCTGGGAAACTGTTTTTT
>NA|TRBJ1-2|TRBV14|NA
CASSQGGQNYGYTF
TGTGCCAGCAGCCAAGGTGGACAGAACTATGGCTACACCTTC
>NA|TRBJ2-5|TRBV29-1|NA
CSVVPSETQYF
TGCAGCGTTGTCCCTTCAGAGACCCAGTACTTC
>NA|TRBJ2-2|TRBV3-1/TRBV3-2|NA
CASSQVATGELFF
TGTGCCAGCAGCCAAGTAGCAACCGGGGAGCTGTTTTTT
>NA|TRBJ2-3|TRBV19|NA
CASSMQGEIGTDTQYF
TGTGCCAGTAGTATGCAAGGGGAAATTGGGACAGATACGCAGTATTTT
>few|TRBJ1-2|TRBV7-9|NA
CASSLVNTQANYGYTF
TGTGCCAGCAGCTTAGTGAATACTCAAGCTAACTATGGCTACACCTTC
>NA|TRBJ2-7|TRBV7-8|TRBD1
CASSLNEDRGYEQYF
TGTGCCAGCAGCTTGAACGAAGACAGGGGTTACGAGCAGTACTTC
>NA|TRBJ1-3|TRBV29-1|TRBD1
CSGRQGNSGNTIYF
TGCAGCGGCAGACAGGGGAACTCTGGAAACACCATATATTTT
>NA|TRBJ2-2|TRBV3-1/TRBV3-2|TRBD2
CASSQGTSGRIGGELFF
TGTGCCAGCAGCCAAGGGACTAGCGGGAGGATAGGCGGGGAGCTGTTTTTT
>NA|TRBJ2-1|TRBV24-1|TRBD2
CATSDFTSGAKHNEQFF
TGTGCCACCAGTGATTTTACTAGCGGGGCTAAACACAATGAGCAGTTCTTC
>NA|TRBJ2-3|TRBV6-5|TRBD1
CASSPTGSVDTQYF
TGTGCCAGCAGTCCGACAGGGTCGGTGGATACGCAGTATTTT
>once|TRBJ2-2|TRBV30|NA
CAWSGLSSTGELFF
TGTGCCTGGAGTGGACTATCCTCCACCGGGGAGCTGTTTTTT
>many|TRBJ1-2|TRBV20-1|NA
CSASGADGYTF
TGCAGTGCTAGTGGGGCTGATGGCTACACCTTC
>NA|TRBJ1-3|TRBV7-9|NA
CASSSDRTGNTIYF
TGTGCCAGCAGCTCTGACAGGACTGGAAACACCATATATTTT
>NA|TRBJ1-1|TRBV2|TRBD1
CASSDRDRGGTEAFF
TGTGCCAGCAGTGACCGGGACAGGGGTGGCACTGAAGCTTTCTTT
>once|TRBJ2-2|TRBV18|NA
CASSPRQGDTGELFF
TGTGCCAGCTCACCACGGCAGGGTGACACCGGGGAGCTGTTTTTT
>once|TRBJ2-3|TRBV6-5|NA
CASSYGQFQDTQYF
TGTGCCAGCAGTTACGGGCAGTTTCAGGATACGCAGTATTTT
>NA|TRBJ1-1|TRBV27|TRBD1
CASSLSRDRVNTEAFF
TGTGCCAGCAGTCTTTCCCGGGACAGGGTGAACACTGAAGCTTTCTTT
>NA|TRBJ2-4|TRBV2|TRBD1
CASSLLPGTGPYF
TGTGCCAGCAGTCTTTTACCCGGGACAGGGCCTTACTTC
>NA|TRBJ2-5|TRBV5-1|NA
CASSIGGAQETQYF
TGCGCCAGCAGCATTGGCGGGGCCCAAGAGACCCAGTACTTC
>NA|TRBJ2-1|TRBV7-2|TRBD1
CASSFDRASEQFF
TGTGCCAGCAGCTTCGACAGGGCAAGTGAGCAGTTCTTC
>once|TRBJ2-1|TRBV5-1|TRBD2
CASSLGTSGRAADEQFF
TGCGCCAGCAGCTTGGGGACTAGCGGGAGGGCTGCGGATGAGCAGTTCTTC
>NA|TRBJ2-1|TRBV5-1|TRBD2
CASSLTSGRTSYNEQFF
TGCGCCAGCAGCCTGACTAGCGGGAGGACGTCCTACAATGAGCAGTTCTTC
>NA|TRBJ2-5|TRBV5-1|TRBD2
CASSSASGSWQETQYF
TGCGCCAGCAGCTCTGCTAGCGGGAGTTGGCAAGAGACCCAGTACTTC
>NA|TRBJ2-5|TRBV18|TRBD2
CASSTGTSGSGQETQYF
TGTGCCAGCTCCACCGGGACTAGCGGGAGTGGGCAAGAGACCCAGTACTTC
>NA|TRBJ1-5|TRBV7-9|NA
CASTPAGDQPQHF
TGTGCCAGCACCCCGGCAGGGGATCAGCCCCAGCATTTT
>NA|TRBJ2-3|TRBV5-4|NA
CASSFPSGESISTDTQYF
TGTGCCAGCAGCTTTCCAAGCGGAGAGAGTATAAGCACAGATACGCAGTATTTT
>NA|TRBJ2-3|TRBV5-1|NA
CASSLAGGGADTQYF
TGCGCCAGCAGCTTGGCGGGTGGTGGCGCAGATACGCAGTATTTT